Below, one T cell receptor (beta chain) is given with its context. Its antigen is not known. This entry belongs to a study of identical twins. One entry per CDR3 protein results from TCRdb running MiXCR on the 5' RACE reads. The sample holds about 550,000 distinct CDR3 sequences; approximately 20% are singletons and the top ten take 0.4% to 0.6%. General study findings and limits: Compared with unrelated sharing, twin-shared out-of-frame alpha sequences had more low-probability sequences. Excess sharing between twins was weaker in beta out-of-frame sequences. Insertion counts were lower in abundant cord blood beta clonotypes, a trend that memory repertoires did not show. Out-of-frame TCR alpha sharing in monozygotic twins exceeded recombination model predictions.

These data also featured in a second study, about yellow fever vaccine responses in identical twins.

The sequencing sample was made of CD4+ T cells sorted from blood. The sequence was collected from a woman between 18 and 29 years old in good health.

CDR3 amino acids: CASIPSGPQSYEQYF. CDR3 nucleotide sequence: TGTGCCAGCATTCCTAGCGGCCCTCAGTCCTACGAGCAGTACTTC. The chain recombines TRBV6-1 with TRBJ2-7; 7 bases line up with TRBD2. This CDR3 comprises 15 residues. V was clipped by 7 bases and J by 1 base; unmatched bases: 10. Germline V CDR1 and CDR2: MNHNS, SASEGT.